This T cell receptor (beta chain) was captured in a study of graft-versus-host responses after intestinal transplantation. Study at large: Among the recipients, transplants were multivisceral, liver-intestinal, or isolated intestinal. Every transplant recipient was induced with anti-thymocyte globulin, then maintained on tacrolimus and steroids for about 3 years.

The method was immunoSEQ multiplex PCR; TCRdb's version includes in-frame clones alone and lacks a portion of them. The repertoire holds 14,000 to 15,000 clones, with just under 95% as singletons. A note on this clone: Its antigen is still unknown.

CDR1 is SGHDT, CDR2 YYEEEE, per germline. This CDR3 has 17 amino acids. Trimming cost V 3 bases and J 1 base, with 17 bases left between them. Study findings and constraints: Allografts of patients with graft-donor T cell macrochimerism showed high graft-versus-host to host-versus-graft clone ratios.

The TCR sequence derives from a human patient who received an intestinal transplant, so some T cells may come from the graft donor. The chain links TRBV5-6 to TRBJ1-5; D is perhaps TRBD1 (5 bases). Material: PBMCs, obtained 9 days after transplant. CDR3: CASSWGGEGLSNQPQHF. The DNA of the CDR3 is TGTGCCAGCAGCTGGGGGGGTGAAGGGTTAAGCAATCAGCCCCAGCATTTT. The full variable domain, with the rest looked up from reference TRBV5-6 and TRBJ1-5, is DAGVTQSPTHLIKTRGQQVTLRCSPKSGHDTVSWYQQALGQGPQFIFQYYEEEERQRGNFPDRFSGHQFPNYSSELNVNALLLGDSALYLCASSWGGEGLSNQPQHFGDGTRLSIL.